Given below is one T cell receptor (beta chain) in context. This record comes from a study of blood T cell repertoires in COVID-19. About the study: The cDNA or gDNA used as material had been derived from T cells, B-cell-depleted T cells, or PBMCs.

Trimming removed 0 bases from V and 3 bases from J; junction bases left unmatched: 1. Germline assignment: CDR1 SGHRS and CDR2 YFSETQ. This CDR3 spans 14 amino acids. In the authors' workflow: Scientists estimated how many nucleated cells there were by amplifying reference gene primers. Generated by immunoSEQ multiplex PCR, the TCRdb table keeps only in-frame clones and is missing some. That table furnishes V, J and clone size, whereas the DNA furnished D and trimming. The data show 390,000 or so clones, with 80% to 90% seen just once and approximately 1.4% held by the top ten. The sequence was collected from a woman aged 30 to 39 with active or convalescent COVID-19. Material for sequencing was peripheral blood. The gene calls are TRBV5-1 and TRBJ1-2, with 8 bases lining up with TRBD1. The chain's CDR3 is CASSLGDRYYGYTF. Here the CDR3 DNA reads TGCGCCAGCAGCTTGGGGGACAGGTACTATGGCTACACCTTC.